The clone carrying this TCR beta chain was picked up many times. Trimming at V came to 2 bases and at J to 8 bases, leaving 4 bases not matched to a gene. The CDR3 has 13 residues. This sample is part of a study of T cells in Graves' hyperthyroidism and ophthalmopathy. It was considered stable Graves' hyperthyroidism when ophthalmopathy did not progress within 18 months. TCR beta CDR3 sequences were amplified from RNA transcripts. The primer set for the first-round RT-PCR of the TCR CDR3 was HTBI. TCRdb reanalysed the multiplex PCR reads using MiXCR and keeps one entry per CDR3 protein. The sample records some 700,000 distinct CDR3 sequences, roughly 17% being singletons.

The material sequenced was blood. This chain connects TRBV12-3 or TRBV12-4 to TRBJ1-2; 8 bases agree with TRBD1. This receptor was taken from a man aged 50 to 59 with Graves' hyperthyroidism. The CDR3 sequence is CASSLIQGEGYTF. CDR3 in DNA: TGTGCCAGCAGTTTAATACAGGGGGAAGGCTACACCTTC.